The 7 T cell receptor beta chains below all came from one sample that was sequenced in a study of blood T cell repertoires in COVID-19. Clones were sequenced by immunoSEQ multiplex PCR, and TCRdb holds only the in-frame ones, with some missing. The sample has about 120,000 clones, 79% seen once. The sample consisted of peripheral blood. The receptors were gathered from a man in his forties with active or convalescent COVID-19.

This chain joins TRBV2 and TRBJ1-2, with a tentative D call TRBD1 (6 bases). The V end was cut by 4 bases, the J end by 1 base, with 7 bases between. CDR1 and CDR2 from the germline V gene are SNHLY and FYNNEI. CDR3 size: 13 residues. This chain's CDR3 is CASSGQDNYGYTF. CDR3 DNA: TGTGCCAGCAGTGGACAGGATAACTATGGCTACACCTTC.

For the CDR3, the DNA is TGCGCCAGCAGCCAAGGACAGGGCATAGGAAACATTCAGTACTTC. Translation gives CASSQGQGIGNIQYF. The V gene is TRBV4-1, the J gene TRBJ2-4, with 7 nucleotides matching TRBD1. The junction had 6 bases not matched to a gene; V was cut back by 1 base and J by 6 bases. There are 15 residues in the CDR3. The germline V gene has CDR1 MGHRA and CDR2 YSYEKL.

This clone was found once. The chain links TRBV6-2 or TRBV6-3 to TRBJ2-3; TRBD2 is a possible D gene (6 bases). Per germline, CDR1 MNHEY and CDR2 SVGEGT. The V and J ends lost 1 base and 4 bases respectively, with 12 bases between them. The CDR3 consists of 15 residues. The CDR3 protein is CASSYLGLRADTQYF. The DNA for the CDR3 is TGTGCCAGCAGTTACTTGGGACTTCGGGCAGATACGCAGTATTTT.

V usage is TRBV10-3 and J usage is TRBJ2-1; D uncertain. CDR1 ENHRY and CDR2 SYGVKD come from the germline V gene. The CDR3 runs 16 residues. Trimming took off 0 bases at V and 5 bases at J, with 14 bases between the two ends. CDR3 DNA: TGTGCCATCAGTGAGTCGGTGAGCGACTTTAACAATGAGCAGTTCTTC. Translating it yields CAISESVSDFNNEQFF.

This sequence joins TRBV30 and TRBJ1-5; a weak D match, TRBD1 (5 bases). The germline gives CDR1 GTSNPN, CDR2 SVGIG (reference sequence). The CDR3 covers 13 residues. Between the trimmed V and J ends, which lost 1 base and 4 bases, there was a span of 8 bases. Written as DNA, the CDR3 is TGTGCCTGGAGTGACGGGGGTAATCAGCCCCAGCATTTT. Translating it yields CAWSDGGNQPQHF.

This clone was seen more than once but under ten times. The chain couples TRBV5-1 to TRBJ1-2, with D perhaps TRBD1 (6 bases). The V end lost 3 bases, the J end lost 2 bases, and 14 bases lay between the germline ends. CDR1 is SGHRS and CDR2 is YFSETQ in the germline V gene. The CDR3 runs 15 residues. Here the CDR3 DNA reads TGCGCCAGCAGCTCCTCCGGGCAGGGGAACTATGGCTACACCTTC. This gives the protein CASSSSGQGNYGYTF.

The table lists this clone with a count of one. The chain links TRBV28 to TRBJ2-7; D is possibly TRBD2 (5 bases). Trimming removed 5 bases from V and 3 bases from J, with 14 bases in between. Germline V CDR1 and CDR2: MDHEN, SYDVKM. The CDR3 consists of 14 residues. CDR3 nucleotide sequence: TGTGCCAGCAGTCCGTTTTCGGGATACTACGAGCAGTACTTC. It is translated as CASSPFSGYYEQYF.